This T cell receptor (beta chain) was recovered during a study of CD8 T cells in ankylosing spondylitis. This CDR3 comprises 14 residues. The germline V and J ends were trimmed by 6 bases and 0 bases, with 6 bases remaining between them. TCRdb re-derived calls from the 5' RACE reads in MiXCR, one entry per CDR3 protein. The sample has around 150,000 distinct CDR3 sequences, more than 9.5% seen once. This clonotype was picked up many times. The sequenced sample was blood, either unsorted or a sorted T cell fraction (not recorded which). V gene TRBV12-3 or TRBV12-4 combines with J gene TRBJ2-6; D may be TRBD2 (5 bases). The TCR sequence derives from a female donor with ankylosing spondylitis or in good health (not recorded which). The CDR3 region is CASRRDSGANVLTF. Written as DNA, the CDR3 is TGTGCCAGCAGACGGGACTCTGGGGCCAACGTCCTGACTTTC.